This is a list of T cell receptor beta chains from one sample in a study of T cells in Graves' hyperthyroidism and ophthalmopathy. One entry per CDR3 protein results from TCRdb running MiXCR on the multiplex PCR reads. Among about 600,000 distinct CDR3 sequences listed, roughly a sixth were seen once. Sequencing was done on a sample of blood. The receptors stem from a woman aged 40-49 years with Graves' ophthalmopathy. Each CDR3 is given with its conserved first and last residue. A D gene is named only where the DNA matches it firmly. Where a row states a size, it is once, few, many or the class of an expanded clone; other rows omit it.

TRBJ2-1 | TRBV5-6 | TRBD2 | . | TGTGCCAGCAGCTCGATCATAGCGGGATTCTACAATGAGCAGTTCTTC | CASSSIIAGFYNEQFF
TRBJ2-5 | TRBV5-6 | . | . | TGTGCCAGCAGCACCCGTAGATCGGGACACTTCCAAGAGACCCAGTACTTC | CASSTRRSGHFQETQYF
TRBJ1-2 | TRBV5-1 | . | . | TGCGCCAGCAGCTTGAGCCAGGCCGTTTCCAATGGCTACACCTTC | CASSLSQAVSNGYTF
TRBJ1-1 | TRBV5-5 | . | . | TGTGCCAGCAGCTCACCCGGGACACCACGCACTGAAGCTTTCTTT | CASSSPGTPRTEAFF
TRBJ2-2 | TRBV29-1 | TRBD2 | many | TGCAGCGCCGTACTAGCGGGGGGCCCCTCATACACCGGGGAGCTGTTTTTT | CSAVLAGGPSYTGELFF
TRBJ2-5 | TRBV20-1 | TRBD2 | . | TGCAGTGCTAGGTCGTGGACTAGCGGGGGGGCTACCAACGTCGAAGAGACCCAGTACTTC | CSARSWTSGGATNVEETQYF
TRBJ2-1 | TRBV4-1 | TRBD2 | few | TGCGCCAGCAGCCAAGCTAGCGGGAATTACCATGAGCAGTTCTTC | CASSQASGNYHEQFF
TRBJ2-2 | TRBV2 | . | many | TGTGCCAGCAGGGCCGGGCCCATTCCGCGGACCGGGGAGCTGTTTTTT | CASRAGPIPRTGELFF
TRBJ2-5 | TRBV6-1 | . | many | TGTGCCAGCAGCTCCCGGGGCCGACAGGAGACCCAGTACTTC | CASSSRGRQETQYF
TRBJ1-1 | TRBV7-9 | . | many | TGTGCCAGCAGCTTAGCCTTGAACTTGAACACTGAAGCTTTCTTT | CASSLALNLNTEAFF
TRBJ1-5 | TRBV5-1 | . | many | TGCGCCAGCAGCTTGGCCGGGCAGGGAGCGGAGCCCCAGCATTTT | CASSLAGQGAEPQHF
TRBJ2-1 | TRBV15 | TRBD1 | . | TGTGCCACCAGCAGCCGACTACAGGGGAGTGAGCAGTTCTTC | CATSSRLQGSEQFF
TRBJ2-3 | TRBV20-1 | . | few | TGCAGTGCTAGAGACAGGCGCCCCACAGATACGCAGTATTTT | CSARDRRPTDTQYF